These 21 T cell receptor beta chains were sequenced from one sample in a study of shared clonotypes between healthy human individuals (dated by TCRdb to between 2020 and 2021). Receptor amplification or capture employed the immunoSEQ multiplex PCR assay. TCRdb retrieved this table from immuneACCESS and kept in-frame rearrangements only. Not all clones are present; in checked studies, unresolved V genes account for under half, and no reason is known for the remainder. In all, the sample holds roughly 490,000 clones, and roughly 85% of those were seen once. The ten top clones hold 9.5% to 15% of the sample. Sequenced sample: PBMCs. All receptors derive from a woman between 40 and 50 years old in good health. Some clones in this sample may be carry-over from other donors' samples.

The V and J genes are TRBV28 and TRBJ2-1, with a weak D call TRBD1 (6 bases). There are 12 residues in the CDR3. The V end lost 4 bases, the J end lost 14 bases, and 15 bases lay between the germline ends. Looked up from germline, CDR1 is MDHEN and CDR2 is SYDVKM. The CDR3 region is CASSSQGPVEFF. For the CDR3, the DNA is TGTGCCAGCAGTTCGCAGGGGCCCGTTGAGTTCTTC.

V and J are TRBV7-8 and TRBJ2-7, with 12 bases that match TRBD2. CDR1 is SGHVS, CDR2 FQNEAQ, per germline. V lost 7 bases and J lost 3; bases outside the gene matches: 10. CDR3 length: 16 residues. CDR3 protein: CASITGTSGPGYEQYF. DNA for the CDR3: TGTGCCAGCATCACCGGGACTAGCGGGCCGGGCTACGAGCAGTACTTC. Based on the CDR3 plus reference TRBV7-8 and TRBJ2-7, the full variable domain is GAGVSQSPRYKVAKRGQDVALRCDPISGHVSLFWYQQALGQGPEFLTYFQNEAQLDKSGLPSDRFFAERPEGSVSTLKIQRTQQEDSAVYLCASITGTSGPGYEQYFGPGTRLTVT.

CDR3 region: CASRRDGNQPQHF. The CDR3 DNA sequence: TGCGCCAGCAGACGGGACGGCAATCAGCCCCAGCATTTT. J is TRBJ1-5 and V is TRBV5-1; D perhaps matches TRBD1 (5 bases). V gave up 5 bases and J gave up 2 bases, with 8 bases separating them. The germline CDR1 and CDR2 sequences are SGHRS and YFSETQ. The CDR3 runs 13 residues.

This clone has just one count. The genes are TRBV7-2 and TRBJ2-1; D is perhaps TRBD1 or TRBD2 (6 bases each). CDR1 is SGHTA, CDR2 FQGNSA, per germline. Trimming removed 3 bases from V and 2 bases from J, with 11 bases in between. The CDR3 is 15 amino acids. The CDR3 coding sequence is TGTGCCAGCAGCTTGGGGGGACACCCCTACAATGAGCAGTTCTTC. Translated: CASSLGGHPYNEQFF.

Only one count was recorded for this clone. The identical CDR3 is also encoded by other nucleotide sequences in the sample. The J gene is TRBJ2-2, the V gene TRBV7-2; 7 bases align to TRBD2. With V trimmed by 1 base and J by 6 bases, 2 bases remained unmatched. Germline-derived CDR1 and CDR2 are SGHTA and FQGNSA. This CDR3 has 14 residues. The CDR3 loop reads CASSLGLASGELFF. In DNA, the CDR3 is TGTGCCAGCAGCTTAGGACTAGCTTCCGGGGAGCTGTTTTTT. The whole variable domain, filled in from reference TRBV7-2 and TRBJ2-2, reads GAGVSQSPSNKVTEKGKDVELRCDPISGHTALYWYRQSLGQGLEFLIYFQGNSAPDKSGLPSDRFSAERTGGSVSTLTIQRTQQEDSAVYLCASSLGLASGELFFGEGSRLTVL.

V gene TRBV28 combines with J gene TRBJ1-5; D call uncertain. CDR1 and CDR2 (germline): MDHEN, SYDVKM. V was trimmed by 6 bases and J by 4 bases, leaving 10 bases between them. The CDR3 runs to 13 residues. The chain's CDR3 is CASRADPNQPQHF. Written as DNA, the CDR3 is TGTGCCAGCAGAGCAGATCCTAATCAGCCCCAGCATTTT. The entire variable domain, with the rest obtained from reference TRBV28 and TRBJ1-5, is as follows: DVKVTQSSRYLVKRTGEKVFLECVQDMDHENMFWYRQDPGLGLRLIYFSYDVKMKEKGDIPEGYSVSREKKERFSLILESASTNQTSMYLCASRADPNQPQHFGDGTRLSIL.

The CDR3 DNA sequence: TGTGCCAGCAGCCCCTGGCCCGGGGACTCACAAGAGACCCAGTACTTC. Amino acids: CASSPWPGDSQETQYF. V is TRBV7-9 and J is TRBJ2-5; a possible D gene is TRBD2 (6 bases). CDR1 is SEHNR, CDR2 FQNEAQ, per germline (reference sequence). The CDR3 runs 16 residues. V lost 5 bases, J lost 2 bases, and 18 bases lay in between.

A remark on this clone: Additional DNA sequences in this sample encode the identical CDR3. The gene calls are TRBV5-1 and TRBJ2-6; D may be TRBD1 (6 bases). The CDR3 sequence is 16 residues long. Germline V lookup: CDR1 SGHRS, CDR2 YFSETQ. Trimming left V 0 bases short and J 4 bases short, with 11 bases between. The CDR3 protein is CASSLEVGAGANVLTF. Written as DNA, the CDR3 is TGCGCCAGCAGCTTGGAGGTGGGGGCCGGGGCCAACGTCCTGACTTTC.

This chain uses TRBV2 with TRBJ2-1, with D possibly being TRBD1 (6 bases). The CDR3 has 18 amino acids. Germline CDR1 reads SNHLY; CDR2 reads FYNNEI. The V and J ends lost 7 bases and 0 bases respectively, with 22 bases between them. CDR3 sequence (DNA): TGTGCCAGCACTCCTCCGACAGGAGAGGGGAGCTCCTACAATGAGCAGTTCTTC. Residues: CASTPPTGEGSSYNEQFF.

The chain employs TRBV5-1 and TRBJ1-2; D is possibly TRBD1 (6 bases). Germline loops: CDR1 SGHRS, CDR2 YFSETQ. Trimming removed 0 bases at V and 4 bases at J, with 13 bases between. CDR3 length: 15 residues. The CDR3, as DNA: TGCGCCAGCAGCTTGGGGGGACAAGCATCCTATGGCTACACCTTC. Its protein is CASSLGGQASYGYTF. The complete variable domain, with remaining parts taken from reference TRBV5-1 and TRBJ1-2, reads KAGVTQTPRYLIKTRGQQVTLSCSPISGHRSVSWYQQTPGQGLQFLFEYFSETQRNKGNFPGRFSGRQFSNSRSEMNVSTLELGDSALYLCASSLGGQASYGYTFGSGTRLTVV.

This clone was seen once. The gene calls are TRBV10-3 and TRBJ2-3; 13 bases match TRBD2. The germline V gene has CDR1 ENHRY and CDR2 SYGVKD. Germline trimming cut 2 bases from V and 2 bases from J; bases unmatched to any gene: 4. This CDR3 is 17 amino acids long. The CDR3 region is CAISEGLAGVNTDTQYF. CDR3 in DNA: TGTGCCATCAGTGAGGGACTAGCGGGAGTGAACACAGATACGCAGTATTTT.

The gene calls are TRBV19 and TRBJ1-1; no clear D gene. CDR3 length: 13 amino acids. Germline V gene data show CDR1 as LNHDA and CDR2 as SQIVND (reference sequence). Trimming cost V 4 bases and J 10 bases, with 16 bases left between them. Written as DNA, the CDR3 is TGTGCCAGTAGTACCGGGAGACCGCTAGGAGCTTTCTTT. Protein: CASSTGRPLGAFF.

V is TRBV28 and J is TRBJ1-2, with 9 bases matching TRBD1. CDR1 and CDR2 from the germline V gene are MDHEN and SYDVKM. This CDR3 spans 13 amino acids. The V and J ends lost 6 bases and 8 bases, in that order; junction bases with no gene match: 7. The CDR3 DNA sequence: TGTGCCAGCAGAGAGAGGGACAGGGAAGGCTACACCTTC. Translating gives CASRERDREGYTF.

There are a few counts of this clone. The CDR3 region has the DNA TGTGCCAGCAACGGACAGGGTAGCAATCAGCCCCAGCATTTT. The encoded protein is CASNGQGSNQPQHF. This chain joins TRBV2 and TRBJ1-5; TRBD1 agrees at 8 bases. This CDR3 contains 14 residues. Germline V CDR1 and CDR2: SNHLY, FYNNEI. The ends lost 7 bases at V and 0 bases at J; junction bases unmatched: 2.

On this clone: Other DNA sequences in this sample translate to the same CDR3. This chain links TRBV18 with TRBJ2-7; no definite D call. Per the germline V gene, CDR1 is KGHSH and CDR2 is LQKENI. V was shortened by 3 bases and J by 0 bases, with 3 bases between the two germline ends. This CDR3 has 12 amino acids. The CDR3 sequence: CASSPTSYEQYF. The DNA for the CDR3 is TGTGCCAGCTCACCCACCTCCTACGAGCAGTACTTC.

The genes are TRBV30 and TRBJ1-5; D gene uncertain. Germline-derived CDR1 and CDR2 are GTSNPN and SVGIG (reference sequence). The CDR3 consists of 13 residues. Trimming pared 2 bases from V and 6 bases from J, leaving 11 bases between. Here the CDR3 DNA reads TGTGCCTGGAGTACCAGCGATGGTCAGCCCCAGCATTTT. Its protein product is CAWSTSDGQPQHF. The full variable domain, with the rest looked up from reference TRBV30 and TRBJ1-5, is SQTIHQWPATLVQPVGSPLSLECTVEGTSNPNLYWYRQAAGRGLQLLFYSVGIGQISSEVPQNLSASRPQDRQFILSSKKLLLSDSGFYLCAWSTSDGQPQHFGDGTRLSIL.

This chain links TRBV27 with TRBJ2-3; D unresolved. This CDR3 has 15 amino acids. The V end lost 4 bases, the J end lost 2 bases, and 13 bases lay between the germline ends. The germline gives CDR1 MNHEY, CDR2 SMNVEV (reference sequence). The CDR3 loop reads CASSSAPKPTDTQYF. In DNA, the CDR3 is TGTGCCAGCAGTTCAGCGCCTAAACCCACAGATACGCAGTATTTT.

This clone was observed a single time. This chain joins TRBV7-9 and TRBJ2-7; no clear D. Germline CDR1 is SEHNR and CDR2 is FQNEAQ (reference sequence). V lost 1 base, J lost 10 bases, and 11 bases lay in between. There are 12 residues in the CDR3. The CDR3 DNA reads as TGTGCCAGCAGCTTAGAGATCGGGCTACAGTACTTC. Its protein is CASSLEIGLQYF.

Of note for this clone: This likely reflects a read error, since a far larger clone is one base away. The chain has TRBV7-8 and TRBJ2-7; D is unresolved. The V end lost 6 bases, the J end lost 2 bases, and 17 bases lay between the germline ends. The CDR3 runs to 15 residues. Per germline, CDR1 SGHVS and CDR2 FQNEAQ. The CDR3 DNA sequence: TGTGCCAGCAGTTTCCCCCGCTACTCACCCTACGAGCAGTACTTC. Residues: CASSFPRYSPYEQYF.

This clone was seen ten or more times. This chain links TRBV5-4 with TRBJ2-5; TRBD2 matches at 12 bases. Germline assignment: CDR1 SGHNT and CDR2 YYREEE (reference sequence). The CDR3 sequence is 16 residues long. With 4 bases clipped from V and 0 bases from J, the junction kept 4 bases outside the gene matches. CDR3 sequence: CASSRLAGGYQETQYF. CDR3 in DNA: TGTGCCAGCAGCCGTCTAGCGGGAGGGTACCAAGAGACCCAGTACTTC.

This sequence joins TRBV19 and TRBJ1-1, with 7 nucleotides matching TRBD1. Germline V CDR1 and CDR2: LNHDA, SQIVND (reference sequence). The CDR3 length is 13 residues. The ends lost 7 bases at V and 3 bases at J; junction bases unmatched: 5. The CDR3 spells CASKQGQYTEAFF. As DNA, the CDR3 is TGTGCCAGTAAACAGGGGCAGTACACTGAAGCTTTCTTT.